This entry describes one T cell receptor (beta chain). Its antigen is as yet unknown. The sample comes from a study of beta chain features in type 1 diabetes. Overall study findings and caveats: Shorter TCRB CDR3s, moderately but significantly so, marked every one of the four CD4+ subsets in Type 1 diabetes patients. Patients showed naive, central memory and Treg TCRB repertoires that appeared more similar than those of healthy donors.

Per germline, CDR1 LNHNV and CDR2 YYDKDF (reference sequence). V shed 0 bases and J shed 10 bases, with 9 bases lying between them. The CDR3 has 12 residues. Expressed TCRB transcripts were sequenced, since all the RNA that had been isolated was reverse transcribed. The method was immunoSEQ multiplex PCR; TCRdb's version includes in-frame clones alone and lacks a portion of them. The sample contains nearly 700,000 clones, roughly 12% of which appear only once. V and J are TRBV15 and TRBJ1-1; the D gene is possibly TRBD1 (5 bases). The TCR originated in a man in his late teens or twenties with type 1 diabetes. Specimen: naive CD4+ T cells from blood. The CDR3 region is CATSRDNGGAFF. The CDR3, as DNA: TGTGCCACCAGCAGAGATAACGGGGGAGCTTTCTTT.